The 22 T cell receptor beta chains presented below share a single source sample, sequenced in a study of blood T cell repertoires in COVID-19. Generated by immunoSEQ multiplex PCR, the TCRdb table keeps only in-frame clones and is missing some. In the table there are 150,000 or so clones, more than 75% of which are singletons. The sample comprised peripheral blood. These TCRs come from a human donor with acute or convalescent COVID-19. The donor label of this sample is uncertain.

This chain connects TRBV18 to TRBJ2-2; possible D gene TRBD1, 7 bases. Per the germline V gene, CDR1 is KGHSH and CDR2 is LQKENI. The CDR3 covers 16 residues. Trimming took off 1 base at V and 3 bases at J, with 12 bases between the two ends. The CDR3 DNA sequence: TGTGCCAGCTCACCACTGGAGGGGGCGGACACCGGGGAGCTGTTTTTT. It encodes CASSPLEGADTGELFF.

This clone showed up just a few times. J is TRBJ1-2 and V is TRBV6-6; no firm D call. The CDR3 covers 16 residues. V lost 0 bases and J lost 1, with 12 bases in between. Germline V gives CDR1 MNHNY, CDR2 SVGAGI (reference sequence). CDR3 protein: CASSYSRSDLNYGYTF. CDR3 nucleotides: TGTGCCAGCAGTTACTCGCGGTCAGACCTTAACTATGGCTACACCTTC.

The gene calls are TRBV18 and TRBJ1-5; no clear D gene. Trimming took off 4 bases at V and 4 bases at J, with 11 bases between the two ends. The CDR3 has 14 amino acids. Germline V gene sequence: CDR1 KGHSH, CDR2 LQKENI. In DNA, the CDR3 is TGTGCCAGCTCACAGACTCTGGGTAATCAGCCCCAGCATTTT. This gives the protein CASSQTLGNQPQHF. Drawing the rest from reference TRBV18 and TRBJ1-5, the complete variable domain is NAGVMQNPRHLVRRRGQEARLRCSPMKGHSHVYWYRQLPEEGLKFMVYLQKENIIDESGMPKERFSAEFPKEGPSILRIQQVVRGDSAAYFCASSQTLGNQPQHFGDGTRLSIL.

The CDR3 is CASSPAGTVGEKLFF. The CDR3 DNA sequence: TGCGCCAGCAGCCCGGCGGGAACCGTGGGTGAAAAACTGTTTTTT. V usage is TRBV5-1 and J usage is TRBJ1-4; D is unresolved. V was clipped by 4 bases and J by 7 bases, with 17 bases between them. Germline loops: CDR1 SGHRS, CDR2 YFSETQ. This CDR3 is 15 amino acids long.

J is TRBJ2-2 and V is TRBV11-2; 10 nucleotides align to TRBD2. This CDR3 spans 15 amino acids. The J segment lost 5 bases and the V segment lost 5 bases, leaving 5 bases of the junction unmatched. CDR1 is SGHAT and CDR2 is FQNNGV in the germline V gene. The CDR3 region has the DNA TGTGCCAGCAGCCTAGCGGGGGTACTGACCGGGGAGCTGTTTTTT. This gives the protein CASSLAGVLTGELFF.

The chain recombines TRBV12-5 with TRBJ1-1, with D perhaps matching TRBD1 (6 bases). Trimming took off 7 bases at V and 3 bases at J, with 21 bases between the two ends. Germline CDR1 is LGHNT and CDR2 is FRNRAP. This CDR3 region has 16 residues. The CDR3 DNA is TGTGCTAGTGCCAGGGACATCTCACCCATATACACTGAAGCTTTCTTT. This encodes CASARDISPIYTEAFF.

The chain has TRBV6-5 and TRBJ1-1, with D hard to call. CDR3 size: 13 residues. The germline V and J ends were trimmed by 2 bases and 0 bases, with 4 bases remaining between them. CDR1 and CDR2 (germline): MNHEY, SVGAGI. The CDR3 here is CASSYKLNTEAFF. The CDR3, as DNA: TGTGCCAGCAGTTACAAGCTGAACACTGAAGCTTTCTTT.

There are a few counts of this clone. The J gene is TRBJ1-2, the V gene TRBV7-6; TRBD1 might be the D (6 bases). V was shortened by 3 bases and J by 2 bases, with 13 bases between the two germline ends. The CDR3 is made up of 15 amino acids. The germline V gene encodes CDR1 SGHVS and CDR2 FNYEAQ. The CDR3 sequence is CASSFLSGVNYGYTF. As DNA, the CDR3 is TGTGCCAGCAGCTTTCTTTCAGGGGTCAACTATGGCTACACCTTC. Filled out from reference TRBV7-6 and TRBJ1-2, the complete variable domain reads GAGVSQSPRYKVTKRGQDVALRCDPISGHVSLYWYRQALGQGPEFLTYFNYEAQQDKSGLPNDRFSAERPEGSISTLTIQRTEQRDSAMYRCASSFLSGVNYGYTFGSGTRLTVV.

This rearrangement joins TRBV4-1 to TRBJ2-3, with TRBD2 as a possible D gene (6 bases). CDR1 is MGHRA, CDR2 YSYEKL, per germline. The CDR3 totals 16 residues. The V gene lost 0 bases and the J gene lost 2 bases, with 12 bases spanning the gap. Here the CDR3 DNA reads TGCGCCAGCAGCCAAGACCACCTAGCGAACACAGATACGCAGTATTTT. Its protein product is CASSQDHLANTDTQYF.

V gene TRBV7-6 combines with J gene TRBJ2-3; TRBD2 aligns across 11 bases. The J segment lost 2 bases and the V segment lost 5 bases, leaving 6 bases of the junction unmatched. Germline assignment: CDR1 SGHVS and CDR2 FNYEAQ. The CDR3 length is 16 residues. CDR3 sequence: CASSATSGVNTDTQYF. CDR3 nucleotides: TGTGCCAGCAGCGCGACTAGCGGGGTAAACACAGATACGCAGTATTTT.

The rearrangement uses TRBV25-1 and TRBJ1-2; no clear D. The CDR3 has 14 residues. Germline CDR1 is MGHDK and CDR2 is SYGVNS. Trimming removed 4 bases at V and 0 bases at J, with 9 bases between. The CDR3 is CASSGTAANYGYTF. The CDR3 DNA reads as TGTGCCAGCAGTGGGACTGCCGCTAACTATGGCTACACCTTC.

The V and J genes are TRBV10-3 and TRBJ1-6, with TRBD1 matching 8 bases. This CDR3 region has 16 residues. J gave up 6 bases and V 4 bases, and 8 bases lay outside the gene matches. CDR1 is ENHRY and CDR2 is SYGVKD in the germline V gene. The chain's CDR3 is CAISAGQGYRNSPLHF. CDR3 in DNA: TGTGCCATCAGTGCCGGACAGGGATATCGTAATTCACCCCTCCACTTT.

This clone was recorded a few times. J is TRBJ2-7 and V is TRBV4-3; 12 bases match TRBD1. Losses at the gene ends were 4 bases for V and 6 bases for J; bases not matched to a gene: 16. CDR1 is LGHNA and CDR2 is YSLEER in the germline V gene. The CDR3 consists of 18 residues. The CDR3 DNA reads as TGCGCCAGCAGCCTACACGGGACTGGGACAGGGGGCTTTAGCGAGCAGTACTTC. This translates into CASSLHGTGTGGFSEQYF.

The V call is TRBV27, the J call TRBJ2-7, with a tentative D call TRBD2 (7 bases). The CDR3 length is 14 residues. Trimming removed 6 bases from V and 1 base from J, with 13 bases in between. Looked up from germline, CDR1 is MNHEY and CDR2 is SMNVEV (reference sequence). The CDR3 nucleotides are TGTGCCAGCAGGAGGGGGGGAGGGTCCTACGAGCAGTACTTC. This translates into CASRRGGGSYEQYF.

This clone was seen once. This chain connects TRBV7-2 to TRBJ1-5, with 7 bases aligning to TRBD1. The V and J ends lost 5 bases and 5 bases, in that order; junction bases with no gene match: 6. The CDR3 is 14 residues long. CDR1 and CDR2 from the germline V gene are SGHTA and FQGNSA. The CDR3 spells CASSARGSDQPQHF. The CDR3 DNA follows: TGTGCCAGCAGCGCCAGGGGGTCGGATCAGCCCCAGCATTTT.

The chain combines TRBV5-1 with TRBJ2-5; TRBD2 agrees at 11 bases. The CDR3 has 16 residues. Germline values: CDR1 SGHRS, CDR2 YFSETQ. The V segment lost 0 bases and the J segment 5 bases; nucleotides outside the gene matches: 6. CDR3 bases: TGCGCCAGCAGCTTGGTGGCTAGCGGGGGGAGCGAGACCCAGTACTTC. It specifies CASSLVASGGSETQYF. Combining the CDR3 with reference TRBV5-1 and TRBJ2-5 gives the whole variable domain KAGVTQTPRYLIKTRGQQVTLSCSPISGHRSVSWYQQTPGQGLQFLFEYFSETQRNKGNFPGRFSGRQFSNSRSEMNVSTLELGDSALYLCASSLVASGGSETQYFGPGTRLLVL.

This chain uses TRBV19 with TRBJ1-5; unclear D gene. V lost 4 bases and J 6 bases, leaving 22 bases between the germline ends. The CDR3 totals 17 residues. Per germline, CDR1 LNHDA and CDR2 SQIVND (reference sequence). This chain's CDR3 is CASSKSPGSKGAQPQHF. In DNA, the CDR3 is TGTGCCAGTAGTAAATCCCCTGGCTCCAAGGGAGCTCAGCCCCAGCATTTT.

The CDR3 region is CASSLVLQGADTQYF. The CDR3 nucleotides are TGCGCCAGCAGCTTGGTGTTACAGGGTGCAGATACGCAGTATTTT. The V gene is TRBV5-1, the J gene TRBJ2-3; TRBD1 might be the D (6 bases). The CDR3 spans 15 residues. V lost 0 bases to trimming and J lost 4 bases, with 12 bases between them. Germline-derived CDR1 and CDR2 are SGHRS and YFSETQ.

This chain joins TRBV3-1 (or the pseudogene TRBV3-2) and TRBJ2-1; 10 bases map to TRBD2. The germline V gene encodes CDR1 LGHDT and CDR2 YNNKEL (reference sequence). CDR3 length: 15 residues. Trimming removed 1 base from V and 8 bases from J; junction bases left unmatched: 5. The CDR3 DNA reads TGTGCCAGCAGCCAAGGCAGCGGGGGGGCGGATGAGCAGTTCTTC. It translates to CASSQGSGGADEQFF.

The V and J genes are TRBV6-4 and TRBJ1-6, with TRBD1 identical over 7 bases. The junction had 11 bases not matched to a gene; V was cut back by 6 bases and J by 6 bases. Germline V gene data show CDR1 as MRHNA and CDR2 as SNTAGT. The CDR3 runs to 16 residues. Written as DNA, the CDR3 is TGTGCCAGCAGGAAGCAACACAGGGGAGGTAATTCACCCCTCCACTTT. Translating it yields CASRKQHRGGNSPLHF.

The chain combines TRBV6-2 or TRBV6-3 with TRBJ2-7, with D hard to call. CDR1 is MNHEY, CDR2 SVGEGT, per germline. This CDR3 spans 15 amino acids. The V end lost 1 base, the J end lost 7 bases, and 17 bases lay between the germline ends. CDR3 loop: CASSYWREESWEQYF. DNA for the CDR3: TGTGCCAGCAGTTACTGGCGTGAGGAAAGTTGGGAGCAGTACTTC.

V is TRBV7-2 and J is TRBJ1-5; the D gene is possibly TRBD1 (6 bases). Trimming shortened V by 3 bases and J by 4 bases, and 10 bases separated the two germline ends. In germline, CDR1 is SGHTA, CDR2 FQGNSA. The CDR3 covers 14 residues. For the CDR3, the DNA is TGTGCCAGCAGCTTGAGGCAGGGGAATCAGCCCCAGCATTTT. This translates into CASSLRQGNQPQHF.